This T cell receptor (beta chain) was recorded in a study of blood T cell repertoires in COVID-19. Whole-study context: Acute and convalescent COVID-19 specimens originated in the United States, Italy and Spain. T cells, B-cell-depleted T cells, or PBMCs supplied cDNA or gDNA.

Germline V gene data show CDR1 as LGHNA and CDR2 as YSLEER. This CDR3 spans 16 amino acids. Germline trimming cut 0 bases from V and 4 bases from J; bases unmatched to any gene: 6. As originally analysed: How many nucleated cells were present was estimated from reference gene primer amplification. Sequencing used immunoSEQ multiplex PCR; TCRdb keeps in-frame clones, though not all of them. V and J calls and clone size are those listed in that table; D and trimming were worked out from the DNA. Of 100,000 or so clones in the sample, over 75% were seen once. The genes are TRBV4-3 and TRBJ2-3; TRBD2 aligns across 8 bases. Material for sequencing was peripheral blood. The sequence was collected from a man aged 25 to 40 in a cohort sampled during active COVID-19. In nucleotides, the CDR3 is TGCGCCAGCAGCCAAGATGGGCGGGGGGCCCCAGATACGCAGTATTTT. Its protein product is CASSQDGRGAPDTQYF.